The T cell receptor (beta chain) described here comes from a study of CXCR3-negative and CXCR3-positive naive CD8 T cells. In regard to this clonotype: Its antigen is undetermined.

Cells that were CD45RO-CCR7+CD27+CD95- constituted naive CD8+ T cells. The study, taken as a whole, reports: CXCR3-expressing naive cells carried TRB CDR3s more hydrophobic than those of CXCR3-negative naive cells. Each naive subset displayed comparably high diversity, whereas memory CD8+ cells displayed much lower diversity. The study found CXCR3 expression partially decreased after cryopreservation and ran most assays on fresh PBMCs.

CDR1 is MDHEN and CDR2 is SYDVKM in the germline V gene. The CDR3 runs to 16 residues. All TRB cDNA libraries came from 5' RACE performed with UMI labels. With the 5' RACE reads reprocessed, TCRdb shows one record per CDR3 protein and no DNA. This sample's clone table lists 100,000 to 150,000 distinct CDR3 sequences. The sequenced sample was naive CXCR3+ CD8+ T cells from blood. Subset meaning: CD45RO-CCR7+CD27+CD95- naive CD8+ T cells expressing CXCR3 (TNR3+). The sequence derives from a human donor in good health. Some clones in this sample may be carry-over from other donors' samples. This chain connects TRBV28 to TRBJ2-7; TCRdb's D gene call, TRBD2, goes unchecked for lack of DNA. The chain's CDR3 is CASSMAGTSSTYEQYF. The full variable domain, rest sourced from reference TRBV28 and TRBJ2-7, is DVKVTQSSRYLVKRTGEKVFLECVQDMDHENMFWYRQDPGLGLRLIYFSYDVKMKEKGDIPEGYSVSREKKERFSLILESASTNQTSMYLCASSMAGTSSTYEQYFGPGTRLTVT.